A selection of T cell receptor beta chains follows, all from one sample in a study of identical twins. TCRdb analysed the 5' RACE reads with MiXCR anew, one entry per CDR3 protein. In the table there are just under 550,000 distinct CDR3 sequences, nearly 15% of which are singletons. This sample also belongs to another study, concerning yellow fever vaccine responses in identical twins.

Sequenced: CD4+ T cells sorted from blood. Receptor source: a woman aged 18-29 years in good health. The conserved cysteine and the conserved F or W are not part of the CDR3 here.

v_gene	j_gene	CDR3aa
TRBV2	TRBJ2-3	ASRLGTGVTDTQY
TRBV7-3	TRBJ2-2	ASSLMGRANTGELF
TRBV12-3/TRBV12-4	TRBJ2-6	ASSRLSGANVLT
TRBV20-1	TRBJ2-3	CAREGTSNADTQY
TRBV2	TRBJ2-2	ASSGRSLNTGELF
TRBV11-2	TRBJ1-1	ASSSRQGSGTEAF
TRBV24-1	TRBJ2-3	ATSARGNTDTQY
TRBV6-2/TRBV6-3	TRBJ2-5	ASSYGGIKETQY
TRBV3-1	TRBJ2-2	ASSQGWSSGVTGELF
TRBV7-7	TRBJ2-2	ASTLDRRNGELF